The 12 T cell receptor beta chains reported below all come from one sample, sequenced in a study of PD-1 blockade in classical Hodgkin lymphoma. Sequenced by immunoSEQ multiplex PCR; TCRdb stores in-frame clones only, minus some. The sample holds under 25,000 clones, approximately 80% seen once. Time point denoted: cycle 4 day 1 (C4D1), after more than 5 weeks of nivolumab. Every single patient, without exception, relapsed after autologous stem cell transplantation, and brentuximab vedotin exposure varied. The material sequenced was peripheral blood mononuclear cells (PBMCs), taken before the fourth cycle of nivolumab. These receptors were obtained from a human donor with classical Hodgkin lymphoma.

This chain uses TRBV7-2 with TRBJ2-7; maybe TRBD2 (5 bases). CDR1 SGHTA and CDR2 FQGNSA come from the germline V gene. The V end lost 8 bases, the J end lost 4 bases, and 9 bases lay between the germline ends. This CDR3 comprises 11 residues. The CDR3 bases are TGTGCCAGCGGCCGAGGGTACGAGCAGTACTTC. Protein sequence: CASGRGYEQYF.

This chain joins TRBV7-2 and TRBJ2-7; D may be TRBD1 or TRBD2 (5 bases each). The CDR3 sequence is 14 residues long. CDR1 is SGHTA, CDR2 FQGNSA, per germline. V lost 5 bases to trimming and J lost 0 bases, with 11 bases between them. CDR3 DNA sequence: TGTGCCAGCAGCCCCTCTGGGGGCTCCTACGAGCAGTACTTC. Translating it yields CASSPSGGSYEQYF. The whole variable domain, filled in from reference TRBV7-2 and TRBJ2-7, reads GAGVSQSPSNKVTEKGKDVELRCDPISGHTALYWYRQSLGQGLEFLIYFQGNSAPDKSGLPSDRFSAERTGGSVSTLTIQRTQQEDSAVYLCASSPSGGSYEQYFGPGTRLTVT.

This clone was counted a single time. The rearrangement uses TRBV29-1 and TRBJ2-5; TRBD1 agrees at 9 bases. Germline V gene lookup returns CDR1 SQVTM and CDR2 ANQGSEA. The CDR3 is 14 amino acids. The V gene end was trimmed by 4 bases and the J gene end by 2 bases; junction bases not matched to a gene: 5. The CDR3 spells CSVVPTGGQETQYF. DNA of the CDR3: TGCAGCGTTGTCCCGACAGGGGGGCAAGAGACCCAGTACTTC. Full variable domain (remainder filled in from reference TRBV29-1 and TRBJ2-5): SAVISQKPSRDICQRGTSLTIQCQVDSQVTMMFWYRQQPGQSLTLIATANQGSEATYESGFVIDKFPISRPNLTFSTLTVSNMSPEDSSIYLCSVVPTGGQETQYFGPGTRLLVL.

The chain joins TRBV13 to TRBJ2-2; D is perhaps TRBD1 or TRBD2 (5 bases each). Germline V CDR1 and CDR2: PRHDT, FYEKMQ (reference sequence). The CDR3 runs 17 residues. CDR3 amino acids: CVATGPLGRLNTGELFF. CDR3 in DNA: TGTGTCGCCACGGGGCCCTTAGGACGATTGAACACCGGGGAGCTGTTTTTT.

As DNA, the CDR3 is TGTGCCAGCAGCCTCCCCCAGGCGCAGAACACCGGGGAGCTGTTTTTT. Amino acid sequence: CASSLPQAQNTGELFF. The chain couples TRBV4-2 to TRBJ2-2; no definite D call. The CDR3 has 16 residues. Germline V gene data show CDR1 as LGHNA and CDR2 as YNFKEQ. The V end was cut by 4 bases, the J end by 1 base, with 13 bases between.

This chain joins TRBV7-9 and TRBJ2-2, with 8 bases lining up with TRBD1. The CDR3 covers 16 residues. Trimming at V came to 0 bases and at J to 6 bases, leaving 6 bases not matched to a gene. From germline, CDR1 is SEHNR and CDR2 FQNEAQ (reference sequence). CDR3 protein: CASSLAIQGASGELFF. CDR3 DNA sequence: TGTGCCAGCAGCTTAGCAATCCAGGGGGCATCCGGGGAGCTGTTTTTT.

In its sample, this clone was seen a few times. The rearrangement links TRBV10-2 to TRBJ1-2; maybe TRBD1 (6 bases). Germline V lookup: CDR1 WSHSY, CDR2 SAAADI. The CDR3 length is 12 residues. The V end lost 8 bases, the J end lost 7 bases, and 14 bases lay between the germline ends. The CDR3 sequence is CASRGGKFGYTF. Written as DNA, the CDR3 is TGCGCCAGCCGAGGGGGGAAGTTTGGCTACACCTTC.

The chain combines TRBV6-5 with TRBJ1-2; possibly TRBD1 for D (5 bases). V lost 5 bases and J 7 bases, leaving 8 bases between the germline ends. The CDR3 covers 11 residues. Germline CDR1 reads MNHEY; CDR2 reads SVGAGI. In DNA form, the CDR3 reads TGTGCCAGCAGTCCCGGGACTGGCTACACCTTC. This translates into CASSPGTGYTF.

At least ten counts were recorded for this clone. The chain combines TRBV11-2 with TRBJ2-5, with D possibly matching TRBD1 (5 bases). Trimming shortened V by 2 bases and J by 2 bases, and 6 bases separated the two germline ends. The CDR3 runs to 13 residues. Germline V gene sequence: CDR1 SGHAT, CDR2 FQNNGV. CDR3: CASSLRGQETQYF. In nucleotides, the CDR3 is TGTGCCAGCAGCTTAAGGGGTCAAGAGACCCAGTACTTC.

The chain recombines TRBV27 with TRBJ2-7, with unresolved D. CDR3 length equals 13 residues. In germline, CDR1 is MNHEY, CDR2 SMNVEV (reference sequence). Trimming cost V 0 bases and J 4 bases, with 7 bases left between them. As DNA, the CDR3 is TGTGCCAGCAGTTTATCTTCCAGGTACGAGCAGTACTTC. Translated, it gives CASSLSSRYEQYF.

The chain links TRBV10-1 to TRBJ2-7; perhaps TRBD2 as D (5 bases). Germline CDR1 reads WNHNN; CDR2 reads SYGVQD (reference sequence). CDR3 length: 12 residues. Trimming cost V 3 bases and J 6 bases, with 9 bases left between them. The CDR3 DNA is TGCGCCAGCAGTGATGCGGGCCTCGAGCAGTACTTC. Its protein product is CASSDAGLEQYF.

Here the CDR3 reads CASTGTDTQYF. The CDR3 DNA reads TGTGCCAGCACCGGCACAGATACGCAGTATTTT. The rearrangement uses TRBV6-6 and TRBJ2-3; D unresolved. Germline V gene data show CDR1 as MNHNY and CDR2 as SVGAGI (reference sequence). Trimming removed 7 bases at V and 1 base at J, with 3 bases between. This CDR3 spans 11 amino acids.